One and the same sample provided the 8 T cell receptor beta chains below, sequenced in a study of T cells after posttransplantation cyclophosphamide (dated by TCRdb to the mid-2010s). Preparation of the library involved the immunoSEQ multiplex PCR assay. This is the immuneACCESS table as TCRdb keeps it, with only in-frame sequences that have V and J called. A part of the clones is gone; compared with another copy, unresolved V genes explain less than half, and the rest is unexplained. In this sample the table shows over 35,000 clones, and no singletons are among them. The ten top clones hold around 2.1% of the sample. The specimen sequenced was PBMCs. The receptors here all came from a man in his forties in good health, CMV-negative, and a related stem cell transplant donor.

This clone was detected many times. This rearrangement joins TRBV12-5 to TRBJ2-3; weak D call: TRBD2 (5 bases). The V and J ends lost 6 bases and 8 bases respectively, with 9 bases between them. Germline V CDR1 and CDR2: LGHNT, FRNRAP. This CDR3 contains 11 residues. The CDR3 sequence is CASGPSGTQYF. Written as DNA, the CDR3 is TGTGCTAGTGGCCCGAGCGGTACGCAGTATTTT.

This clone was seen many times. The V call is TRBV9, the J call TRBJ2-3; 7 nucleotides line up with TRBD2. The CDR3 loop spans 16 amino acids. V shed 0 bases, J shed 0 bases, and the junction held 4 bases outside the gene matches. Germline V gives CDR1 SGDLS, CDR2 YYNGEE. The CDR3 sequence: CASSVGLAASTDTQYF. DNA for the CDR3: TGTGCCAGCAGCGTAGGTCTAGCGGCTAGCACAGATACGCAGTATTTT.

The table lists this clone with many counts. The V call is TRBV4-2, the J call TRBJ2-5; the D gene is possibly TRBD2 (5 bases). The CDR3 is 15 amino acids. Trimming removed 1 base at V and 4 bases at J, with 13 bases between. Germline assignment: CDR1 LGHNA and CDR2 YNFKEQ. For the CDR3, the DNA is TGTGCCAGCAGCCAAGGGGCTAGCAGTCTAGAGACCCAGTACTTC. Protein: CASSQGASSLETQYF.

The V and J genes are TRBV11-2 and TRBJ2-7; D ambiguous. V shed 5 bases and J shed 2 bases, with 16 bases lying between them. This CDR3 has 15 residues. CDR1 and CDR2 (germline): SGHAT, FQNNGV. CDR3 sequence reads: CASSPRGSRTYEQYF. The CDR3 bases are TGTGCCAGCAGCCCGAGAGGCAGTCGAACCTACGAGCAGTACTTC. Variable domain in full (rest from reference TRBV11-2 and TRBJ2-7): EAGVAQSPRYKIIEKRQSVAFWCNPISGHATLYWYQQILGQGPKLLIQFQNNGVVDDSQLPKDRFSAERLKGVDSTLKIQPAKLEDSAVYLCASSPRGSRTYEQYFGPGTRLTVT.

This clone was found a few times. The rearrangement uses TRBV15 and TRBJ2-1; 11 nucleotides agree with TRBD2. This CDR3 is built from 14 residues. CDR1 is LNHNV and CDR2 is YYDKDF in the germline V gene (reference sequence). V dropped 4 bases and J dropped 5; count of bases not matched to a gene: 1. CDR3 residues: CATSNSGRDNEQFF. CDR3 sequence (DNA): TGTGCCACCAGCAATAGCGGGAGGGACAATGAGCAGTTCTTC.

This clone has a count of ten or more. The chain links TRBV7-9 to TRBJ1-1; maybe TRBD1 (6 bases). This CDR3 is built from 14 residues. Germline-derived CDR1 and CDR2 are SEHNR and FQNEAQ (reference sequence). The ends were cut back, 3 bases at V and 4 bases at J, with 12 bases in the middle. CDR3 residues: CASSFKGDATEAFF. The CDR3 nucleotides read TGTGCCAGCAGCTTCAAGGGGGACGCCACTGAAGCTTTCTTT.

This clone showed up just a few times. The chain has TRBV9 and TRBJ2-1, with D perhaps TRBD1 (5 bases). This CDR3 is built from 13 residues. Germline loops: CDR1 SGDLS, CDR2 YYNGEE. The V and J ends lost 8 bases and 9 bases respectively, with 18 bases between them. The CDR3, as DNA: TGTGCCAGTGGGCCCAGGGCGGACGGTGAGCAGTTCTTC. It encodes CASGPRADGEQFF.

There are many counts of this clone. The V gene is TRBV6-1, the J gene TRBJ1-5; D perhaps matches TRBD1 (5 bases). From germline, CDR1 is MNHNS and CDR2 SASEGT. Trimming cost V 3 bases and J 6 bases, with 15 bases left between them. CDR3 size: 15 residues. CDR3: CASSEHRDLGQPQHF. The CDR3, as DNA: TGTGCCAGCAGTGAGCACCGGGACTTAGGTCAGCCCCAGCATTTT.